The 5 T cell receptor beta chains below were found in one sample sequenced in a study of blood T cell repertoires in COVID-19 (dated by TCRdb to 2020 to 2021). The library was made by the immunoSEQ multiplex PCR assay. TCRdb limited this immuneACCESS table to in-frame rearrangements with V and J called. A share of clones is missing; checked studies link under half to unresolved V genes, and the rest is unexplained. Within this sample are over 90,000 clones, with 81% of them counted one time only. The leading ten clones occupy less than 6% of the sample. The sequencing sample was made of peripheral blood. Receptors were obtained from a man older than 75 with COVID-19, enrolled during active disease.

The rearrangement joins TRBV7-6 to TRBJ1-4; D is undetermined. Looked up from germline, CDR1 is SGHVS and CDR2 is FNYEAQ. Trimming stripped 4 bases from V and 6 bases from J, with 9 bases between. The CDR3 is 13 amino acids. The CDR3 loop reads CASSSFEHEKLFF. The CDR3 DNA is TGTGCCAGCAGCTCTTTTGAGCATGAAAAACTGTTTTTT.

The chain recombines TRBV5-1 with TRBJ2-1; the D gene is possibly TRBD2 (6 bases). The CDR3 extends over 15 amino acids. Germline values: CDR1 SGHRS, CDR2 YFSETQ. V dropped 0 bases and J dropped 5 bases, with 12 bases sitting between them. The CDR3 here is CASSLEAGRHNEQFF. In DNA, the CDR3 is TGCGCCAGCAGCTTGGAGGCGGGGAGGCACAATGAGCAGTTCTTC.

The chain combines TRBV9 with TRBJ2-1; D is possibly TRBD2 (6 bases). This CDR3 spans 15 amino acids. The V end was cut by 2 bases, the J end by 3 bases, with 12 bases between. CDR1 and CDR2 from the germline V gene are SGDLS and YYNGEE. CDR3 residues: CASSVGMGGYNEQFF. The CDR3 region has the DNA TGTGCCAGCAGCGTGGGCATGGGGGGCTACAATGAGCAGTTCTTC.

This clone was found once. The V gene is TRBV5-4, the J gene TRBJ2-3; 14 bases map to TRBD2. J was trimmed by 9 bases and V by 4 bases; bases with no gene match: 10. CDR1 and CDR2 (germline): SGHNT, YYREEE (reference sequence). The CDR3 is made up of 16 amino acids. The CDR3 DNA is TGTGCCAGCAGCGTGGGAGGGACTAGCGGGAGACGGACGCAGTATTTT. As protein: CASSVGGTSGRRTQYF.

This CDR3 reads CAWRDRGMITEAFF. The CDR3 bases are TGTGCCTGGCGGGACAGGGGAATGATCACTGAAGCTTTCTTT. This rearrangement joins TRBV30 to TRBJ1-1; 10 positions match TRBD1. CDR3 size: 14 residues. Germline CDR1 GTSNPN, CDR2 SVGIG (reference sequence). Losses at the gene ends were 5 bases for V and 4 bases for J; bases not matched to a gene: 7.